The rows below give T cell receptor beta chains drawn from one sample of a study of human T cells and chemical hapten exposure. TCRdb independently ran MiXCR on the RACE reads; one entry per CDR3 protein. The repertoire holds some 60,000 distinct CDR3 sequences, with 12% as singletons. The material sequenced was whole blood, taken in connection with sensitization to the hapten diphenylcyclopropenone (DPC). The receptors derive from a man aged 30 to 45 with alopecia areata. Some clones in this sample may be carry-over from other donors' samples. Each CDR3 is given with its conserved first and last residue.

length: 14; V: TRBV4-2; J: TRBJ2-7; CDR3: CASSQGGDSYEQYF
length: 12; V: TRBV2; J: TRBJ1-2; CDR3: CATSRSNYGYTF
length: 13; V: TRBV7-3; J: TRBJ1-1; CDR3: CASKKEGYTEAFF
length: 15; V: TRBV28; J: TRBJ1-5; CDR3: CASSSSGGFERPQHF
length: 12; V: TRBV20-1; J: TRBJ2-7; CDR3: CSAREQTYEQYF
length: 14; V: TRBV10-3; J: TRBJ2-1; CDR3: CAISDRRDGNEQFF
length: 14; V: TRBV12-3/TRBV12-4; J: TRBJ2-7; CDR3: CASSPSHSSYEQYF
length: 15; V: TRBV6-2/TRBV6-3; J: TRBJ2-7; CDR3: CASSYSRQGSYEQYF
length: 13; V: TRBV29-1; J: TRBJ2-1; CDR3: CSVVVAVSGEQFF
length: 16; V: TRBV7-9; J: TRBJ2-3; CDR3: CASSDRWDPSTDTQYF
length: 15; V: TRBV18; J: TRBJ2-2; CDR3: CASSRGTFITGELFF
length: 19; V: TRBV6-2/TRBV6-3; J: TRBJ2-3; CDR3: CASSYLLRGRSTSTDTQYF
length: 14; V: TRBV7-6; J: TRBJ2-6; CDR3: CASSQDTGANVLTF
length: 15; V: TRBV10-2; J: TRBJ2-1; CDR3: CASSDLVSSYNEQFF
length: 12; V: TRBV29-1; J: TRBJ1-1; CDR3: CSVEGDSLEAFF
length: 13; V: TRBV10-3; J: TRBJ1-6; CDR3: CAIMGRNNSPLHF
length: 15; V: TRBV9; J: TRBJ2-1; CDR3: CASTPGGSSYNEQFF
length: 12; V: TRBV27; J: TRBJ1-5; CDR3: CASKQGYQPQHF
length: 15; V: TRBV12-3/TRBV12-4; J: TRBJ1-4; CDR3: CASSWSAPPGEKLFF
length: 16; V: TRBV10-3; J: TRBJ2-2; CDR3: CAISDPRHTNTGELFF
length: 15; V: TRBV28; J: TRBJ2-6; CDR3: CASRGQGPGANVLTF
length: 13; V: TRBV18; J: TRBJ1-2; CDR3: CASSPGQDYGYTF
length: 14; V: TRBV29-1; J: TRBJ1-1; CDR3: CSVEGTVLNTEAFF
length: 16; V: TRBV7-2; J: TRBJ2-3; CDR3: CASSSRAGGYTDTQYF
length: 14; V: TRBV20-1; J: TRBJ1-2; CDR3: CSAREITGVRGYTF
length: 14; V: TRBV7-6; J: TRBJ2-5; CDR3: CASSSQLVPETQYF
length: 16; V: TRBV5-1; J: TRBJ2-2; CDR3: CASSSGGQLNTGELFF
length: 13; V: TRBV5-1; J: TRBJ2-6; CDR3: CASRGLAANVLTF
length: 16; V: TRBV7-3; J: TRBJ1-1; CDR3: CASSNNLGGLATEAFF
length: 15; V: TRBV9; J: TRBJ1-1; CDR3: CASSEGRRGNTEAFF
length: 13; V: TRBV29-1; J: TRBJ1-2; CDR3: CSATGGGNYGYTF